The clone carrying this T cell receptor (beta chain) was picked up many times. Its antigen is not identified. The CDR3 covers 20 residues. V lost 6 bases and J lost 3; bases outside the gene matches: 22. These data come from a study of CD8 T cells in ankylosing spondylitis. Study results and caveats: CD8+ by phenotype, disease-linked clones were relatively rare in peripheral blood.

Molecular-barcoded quantitative 5'-RACE produced these TCR beta libraries. TCRdb fed the 5' RACE reads into MiXCR, producing one record per CDR3 protein. The table has approximately 180,000 distinct CDR3 sequences, 15% to 20% seen once. The sequence was collected from a male donor aged 10 to 30 with ankylosing spondylitis or in good health (not recorded which). The rearrangement uses TRBV12-3 or TRBV12-4 and TRBJ2-5, with TRBD2 identical over 10 bases. The sample taken for sequencing was blood, either unsorted or a sorted T cell fraction (not recorded which). In DNA, the CDR3 is TGTGCCAGCAGCTCCAAGTCGGGGCTAGCGGGAGTTTTGGGTAAAGAGACCCAGTACTTC. Protein: CASSSKSGLAGVLGKETQYF.